The sequence of this TCR beta chain was determined in a study of OX40 agonist ivuxolimab in advanced cancers. Study background: Cohort: approximately 79% men, mean age approximately 60, aged roughly 23 to 79. Findings of the study overall: Among the lowest peripheral clonal expansion occurred in 0.1-3.0 mg/kg partial responders.

As for this clone: What it binds is unknown.

CDR1 is WSHSY and CDR2 is SAAADI in the germline V gene. This CDR3 has 18 residues. With 6 bases clipped from V and 7 bases from J, the junction kept 13 bases outside the gene matches. This table comes from immunoSEQ multiplex PCR, and its TCRdb copy is limited to in-frame clones, with some not included. The sample lists fewer than 90,000 clones; 85% were seen once. The rearrangement links TRBV10-2 to TRBJ2-2; 14 positions agree with TRBD2. The material was CD4+ or CD8+ T cells sorted from blood, obtained in a trial of the OX40 agonist ivuxolimab. This receptor was identified in an adult with an advanced solid tumor such as melanoma, head and neck, liver or kidney cancer. CDR3 sequence (DNA): TGCGCCAGCAGCTACCTGGGGACTAGCGGGAGAAGGGGCGGGGAGCTGTTTTTT. It translates to CASSYLGTSGRRGGELFF.